This TCR beta chain was recovered during a study of blood T cells in healthy people across ages. Sample-barcoded 5' priming and a J-beta primer mix drove a second PCR of about 6 to 11 cycles. TCRdb reprocessed the 5' RACE reads via MiXCR and lists one record per CDR3 protein. The sample contains hundreds of thousands of distinct CDR3 sequences, 40% to 45% of which appear only once. Isolating PBMCs gave at least 6 million of these cells per sample. V lost 0 bases to trimming and J lost 5 bases, with 23 bases between them. The germline gives CDR1 SGHRS, CDR2 YFSETQ. The CDR3 contains 18 residues. The specimen sequenced was blood. The receptor's source is an elderly man in good health. The chain carries TRBV5-1 and TRBJ1-2; a weak D match, TRBD1 (6 bases). This CDR3 is CASSLGLLRGSPSYGYTF. CDR3 bases: TGCGCCAGCAGCTTGGGTTTGCTCAGGGGAAGCCCATCATATGGCTACACCTTC.